Below are 3 T cell receptor beta chains sequenced from a single sample in a study of cytomegalovirus exposure and HLA in healthy donors. The PCR was carried out with 60 Vbeta primers and 13 Jbeta primers. The repertoire was sequenced with immunoSEQ multiplex PCR; TCRdb's copy has only in-frame clones and lacks some. Among some 190,000 clones listed, around 80% were seen once. The sequencing sample was made of PBMCs. The receptors were gathered from a man between 40 and 49 years old in good health and CMV-seropositive.

The chain recombines TRBV7-9 with TRBJ2-6; D ambiguous. This CDR3 is 13 amino acids long. Germline CDR1 is SEHNR and CDR2 is FQNEAQ (reference sequence). Trimming pared 5 bases from V and 7 bases from J, leaving 9 bases between. The CDR3 sequence is CASSPPRANVLTF. DNA of the CDR3: TGTGCCAGCAGCCCGCCCAGAGCCAACGTCCTGACTTTC.

The V gene is TRBV10-3, the J gene TRBJ2-7; 9 bases are a match to TRBD2. V was pared by 6 bases and J by 3 bases, with 9 bases of the junction left unmatched. The CDR3 covers 15 residues. Germline V lookup: CDR1 ENHRY, CDR2 SYGVKD. The CDR3 loop reads CAIRQGLANYYEQYF. The DNA of the CDR3 is TGTGCCATCAGACAGGGACTAGCCAATTACTACGAGCAGTACTTC.

The chain is built from TRBV19 and TRBJ2-2; D is ambiguous. This CDR3 is 13 amino acids long. V dropped 2 bases and J dropped 1 base, with 2 bases sitting between them. The germline CDR1 and CDR2 sequences are LNHDA and SQIVND (reference sequence). CDR3 in DNA: TGTGCCAGTAGTATACAGAACACCGGGGAGCTGTTTTTT. This encodes CASSIQNTGELFF. The full variable domain, its missing parts supplied by reference TRBV19 and TRBJ2-2, is DGGITQSPKYLFRKEGQNVTLSCEQNLNHDAMYWYRQDPGQGLRLIYYSQIVNDFQKGDIAEGYSVSREKKESFPLTVTSAQKNPTAFYLCASSIQNTGELFFGEGSRLTVL.